This T cell receptor beta chain was captured by sequencing in a study of T-cell memory formation after mild COVID-19. Overall study results and limits: The study detected some responding clones in pre-infection memory, suggesting cross-reactive memory joined.

Amplification by 5'RACE using constant-segment primers produced TCR alpha and TCR beta cDNA libraries that carried sample barcodes and UMIs. TCRdb re-called the 5' RACE reads through MiXCR, storing one row per CDR3 protein. This table has 550,000 to 700,000 distinct CDR3 sequences, 17% appearing once. Deletions cut 5 bases from V and 7 bases from J, with 18 bases between. Germline values: CDR1 SGHVS, CDR2 FQNEAQ. CDR3 size: 15 residues. The table lists this clonotype with a few counts. Its specificity is unknown. This TCR came from an adult woman who had mild COVID-19 (a few samples of this study predate the infection). Cell type and time point are not known. The genes are TRBV7-8 and TRBJ1-5; tentative D call: TRBD1 (5 bases). Sequencing was carried out using PBMCs or a T cell subset sorted from them (not recorded which). The CDR3 DNA is TGTGCCAGCAGCCTAGGCCCCGGGGCGGGCCAGCCCCAGCATTTT. Protein product: CASSLGPGAGQPQHF.